This T cell receptor (beta chain) was captured by sequencing in a study of CD8 T cells in Susac syndrome. Study results and caveats: The study's TCR sequencing and HLA analysis covered a relatively small number of individuals, and the study acknowledged this.

Sequencing of TCR beta was undertaken in CD8+ and CD4+ T cells derived from blood. The multiple sclerosis controls were treatment-naive patients, and their relapsing-remitting disease was stable or active. The RNA, about 0.45 to 1 ug, was put through reverse transcription using random hexamers. By means of immunoSEQ multiplex PCR, TCR beta CDR3 spanning 54 Vbeta and 13 Jbeta underwent amplification. MiXCR was run by TCRdb on the immunoSEQ multiplex PCR reads, yielding one entry per CDR3 protein. The sample has 110,000 or so distinct CDR3 sequences; 85% to 95% are singletons. V lost 3 bases, J lost 1 base, and 7 bases lay in between. This CDR3 is built from 14 residues. Turning to this clonotype: Its cognate antigen is unknown.

The rearrangement uses TRBV12-3 or TRBV12-4 and TRBJ1-3; perhaps TRBD1 as D (5 bases). The source material was CD4+ T cells from PBMCs. The sequence derives from a human donor with multiple sclerosis. The CDR3 DNA reads as TGTGCCAGCAGTTTCAGGGAATCTGGAAACACCATATATTTT. This translates into CASSFRESGNTIYF.